This T cell receptor (beta chain) was observed in a study of response to subunit inactivated influenza vaccine. About this clonotype: Its antigen is not identified.

TCRdb analysed the RT-PCR reads with MiXCR anew, one entry per CDR3 protein. This repertoire shows around 580,000 distinct CDR3 sequences, 11% to 15% found once; its top ten account for roughly 11%. This CDR3 is 13 amino acids long. The germline V gene has CDR1 MNHEY and CDR2 SVGAGI. Losses at the gene ends were 5 bases for V and 7 bases for J; bases not matched to a gene: 3. Findings of the study overall: Each seasonal influenza vaccination recruits few new T cells, the authors suggested.

This chain links TRBV6-5 with TRBJ2-1; 9 bases are a match to TRBD1. This receptor was obtained from a man in his forties or fifties who received an inactivated influenza vaccine. Sequenced here: PBMCs from blood, sampled less than 13 days after vaccination. The CDR3 spells CASSNGQGNEQFF. In DNA, the CDR3 is TGTGCCAGCAGTAACGGACAGGGGAATGAGCAGTTCTTC.